This T cell receptor beta chain was sequenced during a study of T cell responses to AZD1222 COVID-19 vaccine. Overall study: Second-dose intervals of approximately 4 or approximately 12 weeks were pooled.

The V end was cut by 6 bases, the J end by 1 base, with 24 bases between. The length of the CDR3 is 18 residues. The germline gives CDR1 SNHLY, CDR2 FYNNEI. Produced via immunoSEQ multiplex PCR; TCRdb's table is partial and in-frame only. The sample lists about 120,000 clones; roughly 88% were seen once. The origin of this receptor is an adult in good health. The chain links TRBV2 to TRBJ1-1; possible D gene TRBD1, 5 bases. Here the sequenced sample was peripheral blood, taken on day 0 of AZD1222 vaccination. The CDR3 DNA follows: TGTGCCAGCAGCTACATGTTTCCGGGACCCGAAGAGAACACTGAAGCTTTCTTT. Protein: CASSYMFPGPEENTEAFF.